This TCR beta chain is from a study of monozygotic twins with inflammatory bowel disease. CDR3 length equals 15 residues. Germline CDR1 and CDR2: SEHNR and FQNEAQ (reference sequence). For both chains, the TCRalpha and TCRbeta cDNA went through two nested PCRs of about 17 and 10 cycles. TCRdb derives one entry per CDR3 protein from the 5' RACE reads, leaving out DNA. The sample data list approximately 400,000 distinct CDR3 sequences. The TCR sequence derives from a human donor with ulcerative colitis or Crohn's disease, or a healthy co-twin of an affected twin (not recorded which). This rearrangement joins TRBV7-9 to TRBJ1-4; lacking DNA, the TRBD1 call made by TCRdb goes unchecked. Material for sequencing was blood. CDR3 in amino acids: CASSHDREFNEKLFF.